This T cell receptor beta chain is from a study of cytomegalovirus exposure and HLA in healthy donors. The study, taken as a whole, reports: Rare TCR sequences predominated, though certain public TCRs were found in many donors.

Of note for this clone: Its antigen is currently unknown.

The PCR ran on 60 Vbeta and 13 Jbeta primers. Profiling relied on immunoSEQ multiplex PCR, and the TCRdb table lists in-frame clones only, not all of them. The table records 210,000 or so clones, about 77% of them present only once. From germline, CDR1 is SEHNR and CDR2 FQNEAQ (reference sequence). The CDR3 consists of 14 residues. The V end was cut by 5 bases, the J end by 2 bases, with 13 bases between. This sequence was found in a woman in her 30s in good health and CMV-seropositive. The chain couples TRBV7-9 to TRBJ2-7; the D gene is possibly TRBD1 (6 bases). Sequencing input: PBMCs. The CDR3 loop reads CASSRTDGPYEQYF. CDR3 bases: TGTGCCAGCAGCCGGACAGACGGTCCCTACGAGCAGTACTTC.